This T cell receptor beta chain derives from a study of cytomegalovirus exposure and HLA in healthy donors. V lost 10 bases to trimming and J lost 2 bases, with 22 bases between them. The CDR3 contains 15 residues. CDR1 and CDR2 (germline): SGDLS, YYNGEE. Study-level results: Cytomegalovirus-associated status was assigned to approximately 160 TCR beta chains.

The PCR ran on 60 Vbeta and 13 Jbeta primers. Assay: immunoSEQ multiplex PCR; the TCRdb copy retains only in-frame clones and omits some. Of over 95,000 clones in the sample, approximately 74% are singletons; the top ten hold more than 3.5%. Concerning this clone: Its antigen remains unknown.

The TCR comes from a middle-aged woman in good health and CMV-seropositive. This chain joins TRBV9 and TRBJ2-7; perhaps TRBD2 as D (6 bases). Sequenced material: PBMCs. Here the CDR3 reads CAGNHYGRKTYEQYF. For the CDR3, the DNA is TGTGCCGGCAACCATTACGGGAGAAAAACCTACGAGCAGTACTTC.